This TCR beta chain was identified in a study of cytomegalovirus exposure and HLA in healthy donors. Study context: Researchers previously reported finding 90 million to 130 million unique TCR beta sequences from around 200 million T cells.

The V and J ends lost 5 bases and 0 bases, in that order; junction bases with no gene match: 5. Germline V gives CDR1 SGHRS, CDR2 YFSETQ. CDR3 length equals 15 residues. Study-wide results and limits: Across all donors, roughly uniform sequencing depth was an assumption of the presence/absence analyses. A later analysis showed that HLA-associated TCR beta chains had undergone more clonal expansion than equally common others.

Details on this clone: Its antigen is as yet unknown.

PCR employed 60 Vbeta and 13 Jbeta primers. Assay: immunoSEQ multiplex PCR; the TCRdb copy retains only in-frame clones and omits some. The table records around 64,000 clones, around 89% of them present only once. The receptor was derived from a woman aged 25 to 39 in good health and CMV-seropositive. The sequencing input was PBMCs. The chain carries TRBV5-1 and TRBJ2-1; 7 bases agree with TRBD2. CDR3 sequence reads: CASSQGGSSYNEQFF. CDR3 coding DNA: TGCGCCAGCAGTCAAGGCGGGAGCTCCTACAATGAGCAGTTCTTC.